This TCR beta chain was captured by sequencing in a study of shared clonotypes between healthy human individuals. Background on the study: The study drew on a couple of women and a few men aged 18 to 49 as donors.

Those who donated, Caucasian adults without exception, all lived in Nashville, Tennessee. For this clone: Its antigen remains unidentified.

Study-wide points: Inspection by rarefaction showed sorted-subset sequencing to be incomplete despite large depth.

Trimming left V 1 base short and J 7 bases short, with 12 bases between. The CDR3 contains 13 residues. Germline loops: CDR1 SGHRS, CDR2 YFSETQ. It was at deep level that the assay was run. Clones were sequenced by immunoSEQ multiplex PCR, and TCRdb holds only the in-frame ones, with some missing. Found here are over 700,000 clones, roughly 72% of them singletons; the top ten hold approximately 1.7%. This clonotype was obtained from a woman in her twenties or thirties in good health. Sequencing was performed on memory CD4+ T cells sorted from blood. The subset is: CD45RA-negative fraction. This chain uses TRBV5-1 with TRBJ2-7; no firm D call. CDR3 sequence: CASSLPGHDEQYF. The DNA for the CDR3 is TGCGCCAGCAGCTTGCCCGGCCACGATGAGCAGTACTTC.